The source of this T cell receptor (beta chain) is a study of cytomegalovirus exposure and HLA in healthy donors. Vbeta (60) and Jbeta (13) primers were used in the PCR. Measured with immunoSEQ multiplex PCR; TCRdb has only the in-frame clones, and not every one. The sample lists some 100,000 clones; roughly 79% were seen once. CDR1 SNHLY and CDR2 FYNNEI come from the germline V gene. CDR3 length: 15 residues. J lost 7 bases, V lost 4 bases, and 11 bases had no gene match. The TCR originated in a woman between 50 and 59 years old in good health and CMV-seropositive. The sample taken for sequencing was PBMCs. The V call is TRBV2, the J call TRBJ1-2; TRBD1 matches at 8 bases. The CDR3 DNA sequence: TGTGCCAGCAGTGCCTTAGGGCAGGGGGCCGGTGGCTACACCTTC. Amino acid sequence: CASSALGQGAGGYTF.